These 2 T cell receptor beta chains originate from one sample sequenced in a study of human T cells and chemical hapten exposure. TCRdb itself ran the RACE reads through MiXCR, one entry per CDR3 protein. The top ten clones hold about 1.3% of a sample with 65,000 to 80,000 distinct CDR3 sequences, approximately 10% of them seen once. Specified time point: patch test 1, 2 weeks after DPC sensitization. The sample's treatment: therapeutic diphenylcyclopropenone sensitization with weekly scalp DPC. The sequencing used whole blood, collected in connection with sensitization to the hapten diphenylcyclopropenone (DPC). The source of these receptors is a woman in her 50s with alopecia areata. Some clones in this sample may be carry-over from other donors' samples.

The chain links TRBV7-2 to TRBJ2-7; D is possibly TRBD1 (5 bases). The germline V gene encodes CDR1 SGHTA and CDR2 FQGNSA. CDR3 length equals 15 residues. Trimming removed 0 bases at V and 1 base at J, with 10 bases between. CDR3 sequence (DNA): TGTGCCAGCAGCTTAGCGGACCACAGGTCCTACGAGCAGTACTTC. This translates into CASSLADHRSYEQYF.

This clonotype occurred a few times. This chain connects TRBV5-1 to TRBJ2-5; possibly TRBD1 for D (5 bases). The CDR3 contains 13 residues. Deletions cut 4 bases from V and 5 bases from J, with 12 bases between. The germline gives CDR1 SGHRS, CDR2 YFSETQ. The CDR3 DNA follows: TGCGCCAGCAGCGGGATGGGGCTCGAGACCCAGTACTTC. Its protein product is CASSGMGLETQYF.